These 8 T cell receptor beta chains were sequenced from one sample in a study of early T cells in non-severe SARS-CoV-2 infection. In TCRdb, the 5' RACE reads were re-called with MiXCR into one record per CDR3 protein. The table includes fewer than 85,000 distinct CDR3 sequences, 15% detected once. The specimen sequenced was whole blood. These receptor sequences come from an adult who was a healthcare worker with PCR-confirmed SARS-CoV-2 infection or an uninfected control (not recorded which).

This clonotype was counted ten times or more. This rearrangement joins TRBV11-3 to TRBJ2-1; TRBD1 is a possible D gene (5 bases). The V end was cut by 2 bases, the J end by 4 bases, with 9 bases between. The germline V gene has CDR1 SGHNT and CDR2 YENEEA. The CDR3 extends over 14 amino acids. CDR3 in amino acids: CASSLNSGYNEQFF. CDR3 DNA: TGTGCCAGCAGCTTAAACTCAGGGTACAATGAGCAGTTCTTC. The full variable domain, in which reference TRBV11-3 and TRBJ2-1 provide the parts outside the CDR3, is EAGVVQSPRYKIIEKKQPVAFWCNPISGHNTLYWYLQNLGQGPELLIRYENEEAVDDSQLPKDRFSAERLKGVDSTLKIQPAELGDSAVYLCASSLNSGYNEQFFGPGTRLTVL.

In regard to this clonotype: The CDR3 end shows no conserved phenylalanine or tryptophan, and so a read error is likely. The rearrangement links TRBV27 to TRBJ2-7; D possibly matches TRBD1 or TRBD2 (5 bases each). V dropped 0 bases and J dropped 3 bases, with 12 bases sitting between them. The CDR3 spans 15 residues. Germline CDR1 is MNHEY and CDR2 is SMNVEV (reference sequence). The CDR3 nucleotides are TGTGCCAGCAGTTTATCGACGGGGACCTTCTACGAGCAGTACTCC. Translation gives CASSLSTGTFYEQYS.

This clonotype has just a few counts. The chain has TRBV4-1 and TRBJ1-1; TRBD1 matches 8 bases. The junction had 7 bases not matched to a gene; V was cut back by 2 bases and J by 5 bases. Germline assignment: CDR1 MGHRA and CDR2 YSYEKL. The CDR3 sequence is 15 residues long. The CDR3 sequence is CASSQPTRGLTEAFF. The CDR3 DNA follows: TGCGCCAGCAGCCAACCGACCAGGGGGCTTACTGAAGCTTTCTTT.

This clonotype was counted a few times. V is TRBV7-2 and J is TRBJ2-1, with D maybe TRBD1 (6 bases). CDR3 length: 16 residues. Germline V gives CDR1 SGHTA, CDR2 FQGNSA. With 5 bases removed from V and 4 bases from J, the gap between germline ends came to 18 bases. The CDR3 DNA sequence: TGTGCCAGCAGCCTACCCCCCGGACAGCGATACAATGAGCAGTTCTTC. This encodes CASSLPPGQRYNEQFF.

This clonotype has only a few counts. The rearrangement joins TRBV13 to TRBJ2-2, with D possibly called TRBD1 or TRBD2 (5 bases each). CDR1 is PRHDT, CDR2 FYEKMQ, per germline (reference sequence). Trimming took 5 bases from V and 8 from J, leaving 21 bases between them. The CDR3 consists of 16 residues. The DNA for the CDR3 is TGTGCCAGCAGCACCCGGGACGACGGTTCTAAGGGGGAGCTGTTTTTT. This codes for CASSTRDDGSKGELFF.

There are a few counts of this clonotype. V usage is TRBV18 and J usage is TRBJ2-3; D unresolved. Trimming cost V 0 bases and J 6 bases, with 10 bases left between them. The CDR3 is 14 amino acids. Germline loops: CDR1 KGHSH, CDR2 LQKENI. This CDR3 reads CASSPPAASDTQYF. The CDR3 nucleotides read TGTGCCAGCTCACCACCGGCCGCTTCGGATACGCAGTATTTT.

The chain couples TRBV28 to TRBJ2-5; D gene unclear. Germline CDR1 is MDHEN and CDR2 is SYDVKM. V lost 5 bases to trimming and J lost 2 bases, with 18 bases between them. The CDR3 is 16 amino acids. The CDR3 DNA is TGTGCCAGCAGTCCCCATACCCGGACGGATCAAGAGACCCAGTACTTC. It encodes CASSPHTRTDQETQYF.

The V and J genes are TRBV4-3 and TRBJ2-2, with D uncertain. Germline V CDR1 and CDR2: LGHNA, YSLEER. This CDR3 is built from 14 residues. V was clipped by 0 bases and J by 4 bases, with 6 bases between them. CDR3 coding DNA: TGCGCCAGCAGCCAAGATGGCGGCACCGGGGAGCTGTTTTTT. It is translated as CASSQDGGTGELFF.